These 28 T cell receptor beta chains originate from one sample sequenced in a study of blood T cell repertoires in COVID-19. The table came from immunoSEQ multiplex PCR; TCRdb's copy has only in-frame clones and leaves some out. The sample has roughly 63,000 clones, 70% to 85% seen once. The sample was peripheral blood. The receptors stem from a human donor in a cohort sampled during active COVID-19.

V and J are TRBV28 and TRBJ1-1, with a tentative D call TRBD1 (6 bases). Deletions cut 6 bases from V and 7 bases from J, with 18 bases between. Germline V gene data show CDR1 as MDHEN and CDR2 as SYDVKM. This CDR3 has 14 residues. The CDR3 protein is CASSLPGAAFEAFF. CDR3 DNA: TGTGCCAGCAGCCTGCCAGGGGCCGCTTTTGAAGCTTTCTTT.

The chain uses TRBV5-4 and TRBJ2-1; 7 bases map to TRBD2. The CDR3 is 13 residues long. The junction had 5 bases not matched to a gene; V was cut back by 5 bases and J by 6 bases. Germline lookup yields CDR1 SGHNT and CDR2 YYREEE (reference sequence). For the CDR3, the DNA is TGTGCCAGCAGTCGCGCTAGCGGCAATGAGCAGTTCTTC. This translates into CASSRASGNEQFF.

This clone appeared a few times. The chain combines TRBV19 with TRBJ2-7, with TRBD1 identical over 8 bases. CDR1 is LNHDA and CDR2 is SQIVND in the germline V gene (reference sequence). With V trimmed by 8 bases and J by 0 bases, 12 bases remained unmatched. The CDR3 sequence is 16 residues long. The CDR3 bases are TGTGCCAGTTCCCGATTCGGACAGGGTCTCTCCTACGAGCAGTACTTC. This encodes CASSRFGQGLSYEQYF.

The chain joins TRBV6-5 to TRBJ1-4; the match to TRBD1 covers 10 bases. After removal of 10 bases from V and 8 bases from J, the junction contained 13 bases not matched to a gene. Germline CDR1 and CDR2: MNHEY and SVGAGI. The CDR3 has 15 residues. The CDR3 DNA sequence: TGTGCCACCACCCGATCCGGGACAGGGGACGAAAAACTGTTTTTT. This codes for CATTRSGTGDEKLFF.

The chain uses TRBV11-2 and TRBJ2-5; 7 bases fit TRBD1. J lost 7 bases, V lost 1 base, and 9 bases had no gene match. Germline V gives CDR1 SGHAT, CDR2 FQNNGV. The CDR3 extends over 15 amino acids. Here the CDR3 DNA reads TGTGCCAGCAGCTTAGGTCAGGGGGTAAGCGGGACCCAGTACTTC. Amino acids: CASSLGQGVSGTQYF.

This clone came up a few times. The V call is TRBV27, the J call TRBJ2-1, with TRBD2 as a possible D gene (6 bases). The CDR3 covers 16 residues. Trimming stripped 8 bases from V and 3 bases from J, with 20 bases between. Germline lookup yields CDR1 MNHEY and CDR2 SMNVEV (reference sequence). CDR3 amino acids: CASGEMYSGNYNEQFF. DNA for the CDR3: TGTGCCAGCGGCGAGATGTATAGCGGTAACTACAATGAGCAGTTCTTC.

This clone is labeled as large. CDR3 DNA sequence: TGTGCCAGCAGTTACACGGGGACAGGGGATGGGCAGTACTTC. Translated, it gives CASSYTGTGDGQYF. The V and J genes are TRBV6-5 and TRBJ2-7, with 10 bases lining up with TRBD1. Germline CDR1 is MNHEY and CDR2 is SVGAGI. V lost 2 bases and J lost 9; bases outside the gene matches: 7. CDR3 length: 14 residues.

This chain joins TRBV30 and TRBJ2-3; 8 bases are a match to TRBD2. J lost 5 bases, V lost 3 bases, and 10 bases had no gene match. The germline V gene encodes CDR1 GTSNPN and CDR2 SVGIG (reference sequence). The CDR3 is 15 residues long. CDR3 DNA sequence: TGTGCCTGGAGGATCGGGACTAGTCAGGGAGATACGCAGTATTTT. Its protein is CAWRIGTSQGDTQYF.

Concerning this clone itself: This specimen includes other DNA sequences encoding the same CDR3. V usage is TRBV27 and J usage is TRBJ1-2; 10 nucleotides agree with TRBD1. Germline V CDR1 and CDR2: MNHEY, SMNVEV (reference sequence). With 5 bases clipped from V and 8 bases from J, the junction kept 8 bases outside the gene matches. The CDR3 has 14 amino acids. CDR3 residues: CASSLLGQGDGYTF. CDR3 nucleotides: TGTGCCAGCAGTCTACTTGGACAGGGGGACGGCTACACCTTC.

The V call is TRBV19, the J call TRBJ2-7, with TRBD1 matching over 11 bases. The CDR3 loop spans 16 amino acids. V lost 1 base and J lost 5; bases outside the gene matches: 7. Germline loops: CDR1 LNHDA, CDR2 SQIVND (reference sequence). CDR3 region: CASSIVPGQGDDEQYF. The CDR3 DNA sequence: TGTGCCAGTAGTATAGTCCCGGGACAGGGGGATGACGAGCAGTACTTC.

V and J are TRBV19 and TRBJ1-1; 9 nucleotides agree with TRBD1. V lost 5 bases and J lost 7; bases outside the gene matches: 11. Germline lookup yields CDR1 LNHDA and CDR2 SQIVND (reference sequence). There are 15 residues in the CDR3. Here the CDR3 DNA reads TGTGCCAGTAGTGTGGGGACAGGGATAGGACATGAAGCTTTCTTT. It translates to CASSVGTGIGHEAFF.

The chain recombines TRBV7-2 with TRBJ2-6; D unresolved. The CDR3 loop spans 16 amino acids. Looked up from germline, CDR1 is SGHTA and CDR2 is FQGNSA. Trimming stripped 2 bases from V and 7 bases from J, with 15 bases between. The CDR3 spells CASSLTAAKTANVLTF. CDR3 DNA sequence: TGTGCCAGCAGCTTAACCGCGGCAAAGACCGCCAACGTCCTGACTTTC.

A single count supports this clone. The rearrangement joins TRBV9 to TRBJ1-3; no reliable D call. The CDR3 is 13 residues long. Germline CDR1 reads SGDLS; CDR2 reads YYNGEE. Deletions cut 7 bases from V and 0 bases from J, with 8 bases between. This CDR3 is CASGSGSGNTIYF. CDR3 nucleotide sequence: TGTGCCAGCGGCTCTGGCTCTGGAAACACCATATATTTT.

The rearrangement links TRBV6-1 to TRBJ2-7; D gene ambiguous. The V and J ends lost 3 bases and 6 bases respectively, with 18 bases between them. The CDR3 covers 15 residues. Per the germline V gene, CDR1 is MNHNS and CDR2 is SASEGT. CDR3 loop: CASSDPGTANLEQYF. The CDR3, as DNA: TGTGCCAGCAGTGATCCCGGAACAGCTAATCTCGAGCAGTACTTC.

This clone was observed a handful of times. The chain combines TRBV11-2 with TRBJ1-4, with 8 bases lining up with TRBD1. With 5 bases clipped from V and 7 bases from J, the junction kept 9 bases outside the gene matches. This CDR3 contains 15 residues. The germline gives CDR1 SGHAT, CDR2 FQNNGV. For the CDR3, the DNA is TGTGCCAGCAGCCCACACAGGGGGGGGAGTGAAAAACTGTTTTTT. Translated: CASSPHRGGSEKLFF.

This sequence joins TRBV6-2 or TRBV6-3 and TRBJ2-7, with 13 bases identical to TRBD2. The CDR3 contains 14 residues. Unmatched junction bases numbered 4, after V lost 5 bases and J lost 6 bases. The germline CDR1 and CDR2 sequences are MNHEY and SVGEGT. This CDR3 is CASSRLAGGSEQYF. CDR3 DNA sequence: TGTGCCAGCAGTAGACTAGCGGGAGGATCCGAGCAGTACTTC.

This chain connects TRBV18 to TRBJ2-1; weak D call: TRBD1 (5 bases). Germline values: CDR1 KGHSH, CDR2 LQKENI. This CDR3 is built from 16 residues. V shed 1 base and J shed 0 bases, with 10 bases lying between them. The DNA for the CDR3 is TGTGCCAGCTCACCACAAGCAGGGTCCTCCTACAATGAGCAGTTCTTC. Translating it yields CASSPQAGSSYNEQFF.

V and J are TRBV6-5 and TRBJ2-2; 7 positions match TRBD1. The CDR3 totals 14 residues. The V and J ends lost 6 bases and 6 bases, in that order; junction bases with no gene match: 7. Germline V CDR1 and CDR2: MNHEY, SVGAGI. CDR3 in amino acids: CASRLAGGPGELFF. The CDR3 DNA is TGTGCCAGCAGGCTGGCAGGGGGTCCCGGGGAGCTGTTTTTT.

This clone was observed a few times. The rearrangement links TRBV7-2 to TRBJ1-5, with 7 bases fitting TRBD1. This CDR3 comprises 13 residues. Trimming took 5 bases from V and 6 from J; bases not matched to a gene: 4. The germline V gene encodes CDR1 SGHTA and CDR2 FQGNSA. CDR3 protein: CASSRAGGQPQHF. The DNA for the CDR3 is TGTGCCAGCAGCAGGGCAGGGGGTCAGCCCCAGCATTTT.

This sequence joins TRBV9 and TRBJ2-2; no definite D call. Looked up from germline, CDR1 is SGDLS and CDR2 is YYNGEE. The CDR3 sequence is 13 residues long. The V and J ends lost 6 bases and 4 bases respectively, with 10 bases between them. CDR3 nucleotides: TGTGCCAGCACCAAAGCGCTCACCGGGGAGCTGTTTTTT. It yields the protein CASTKALTGELFF.

The chain links TRBV30 to TRBJ1-1; D unclear. Trimming took 0 bases from V and 1 from J, leaving 15 bases between them. Germline CDR1 reads GTSNPN; CDR2 reads SVGIG (reference sequence). The CDR3 spans 16 residues. CDR3 sequence (DNA): TGTGCCTGGAGTGTGACGAATCGTAGCCCGAACACTGAAGCTTTCTTT. Protein: CAWSVTNRSPNTEAFF.

V and J are TRBV29-1 and TRBJ1-1; 7 bases are a match to TRBD1. The CDR3 has 14 residues. CDR1 is SQVTM, CDR2 ANQGSEA, per germline. J lost 4 bases, V lost 5 bases, and 10 bases had no gene match. CDR3 DNA sequence: TGCAGCGTTCGGACAGGCGGGATTGGCACTGAAGCTTTCTTT. Encoded protein: CSVRTGGIGTEAFF.

This chain uses TRBV6-5 with TRBJ1-1; D is perhaps TRBD1 (5 bases). Germline V CDR1 and CDR2: MNHEY, SVGAGI. CDR3 length: 11 amino acids. Trimming left V 6 bases short and J 6 bases short, with 8 bases between. CDR3: CASRQGSEAFF. DNA for the CDR3: TGTGCCAGCAGGCAGGGCTCTGAAGCTTTCTTT.

The gene calls are TRBV28 and TRBJ2-5; TRBD2 matches at 12 bases. Losses at the gene ends were 2 bases for V and 5 bases for J; bases not matched to a gene: 3. There are 15 residues in the CDR3. CDR1 MDHEN and CDR2 SYDVKM come from the germline V gene. Written as DNA, the CDR3 is TGTGCCAGCAGTTTACGACTAGCGGGGGCGGAGACCCAGTACTTC. Encoded protein: CASSLRLAGAETQYF. The complete variable domain, with remaining parts taken from reference TRBV28 and TRBJ2-5, reads DVKVTQSSRYLVKRTGEKVFLECVQDMDHENMFWYRQDPGLGLRLIYFSYDVKMKEKGDIPEGYSVSREKKERFSLILESASTNQTSMYLCASSLRLAGAETQYFGPGTRLLVL.

The rearrangement joins TRBV7-2 to TRBJ1-4, with 9 bases identical to TRBD1. Unmatched junction bases numbered 1, after V lost 5 bases and J lost 3 bases. Germline V lookup: CDR1 SGHTA, CDR2 FQGNSA. The CDR3 length is 14 residues. The CDR3, as DNA: TGTGCCAGCAGCGGGACAGGGTCTAATGAAAAACTGTTTTTT. As protein: CASSGTGSNEKLFF.

The V gene is TRBV18, the J gene TRBJ2-7; TRBD1 is a possible D gene (5 bases). The CDR3 is 14 residues long. Trimming removed 3 bases at V and 1 base at J, with 10 bases between. CDR1 KGHSH and CDR2 LQKENI come from the germline V gene. The CDR3 DNA sequence: TGTGCCAGCTCACCGATGACAGTTTCCTACGAGCAGTACTTC. Translation gives CASSPMTVSYEQYF.

The chain is built from TRBV28 and TRBJ2-4; 12 bases fit TRBD2. This CDR3 has 16 amino acids. The germline V gene encodes CDR1 MDHEN and CDR2 SYDVKM. After removal of 11 bases from V and 0 bases from J, the junction contained 8 bases not matched to a gene. CDR3 in amino acids: CAAGTSGFLAKNIQYF. As DNA, the CDR3 is TGTGCCGCAGGGACTAGCGGGTTCCTAGCCAAAAACATTCAGTACTTC.

There are many counts of this clone. V usage is TRBV19 and J usage is TRBJ1-1; TRBD1 matches 7 bases. The CDR3 covers 13 residues. CDR1 is LNHDA and CDR2 is SQIVND in the germline V gene (reference sequence). Germline trimming cut 8 bases from V and 2 bases from J; bases unmatched to any gene: 5. CDR3 DNA: TGTGCCAGTCAGGACAGGCTAAACACTGAAGCTTTCTTT. It yields the protein CASQDRLNTEAFF.